This TCR beta chain was sequenced during a study of graft-versus-host responses after intestinal transplantation. Method: immunoSEQ multiplex PCR; TCRdb's copy keeps in-frame clones and lacks some. The sample carries more than 90,000 clones, about 93% recorded once. Germline CDR1 reads SEHNR; CDR2 reads FQNEAQ (reference sequence). The CDR3 runs to 11 residues. V lost 2 bases, J lost 9 bases, and 5 bases lay in between. Remarks on this clone: Antigen specificity is unknown.

This chain links TRBV7-9 with TRBJ2-1, with D uncertain. Sequences were derived from unstimulated CD8+ T cells sorted from spleen or lymph node cells, sampled before intestinal transplant. The sequence derives from a human donor who received an intestinal transplant. The CDR3 here is CASSLLVEQFF. The DNA of the CDR3 is TGTGCCAGCAGCTTACTAGTTGAGCAGTTCTTC.